This T cell receptor beta chain was recorded in a study of somatic mutations in cytotoxic T cells in rheumatoid arthritis. Study background: Sorted by flow to nearly 100% purity were some V beta antibody-stained T-cell populations, including V beta1+ cells sequenced for TCRB.

This CDR3 region has 15 residues. Germline values: CDR1 GTSNPN, CDR2 SVGIG (reference sequence). Trimming removed 0 bases at V and 2 bases at J, with 10 bases between. Libraries were prepared by immunoSEQ multiplex PCR; TCRdb keeps only in-frame clonotypes and omits some of them. This table holds 9,500 to 15,000 clones, 75% to 90% found once. The specimen was CD8+ T cells sorted from blood. This TCR was sampled from a woman aged 60-75 years in good health. The chain links TRBV30 to TRBJ2-2; D unresolved. CDR3 bases: TGTGCCTGGAGTGTATCAAGCTCAAACACCGGGGAGCTGTTTTTT. Encoded protein: CAWSVSSSNTGELFF. Looking up the rest from reference TRBV30 and TRBJ2-2 gives the full variable domain: SQTIHQWPATLVQPVGSPLSLECTVEGTSNPNLYWYRQAAGRGLQLLFYSVGIGQISSEVPQNLSASRPQDRQFILSSKKLLLSDSGFYLCAWSVSSSNTGELFFGEGSRLTVL.